This T cell receptor beta chain originates from a study of blood T cell repertoires in COVID-19. Whole-study context: COVID-19 samples, acute and convalescent, were from the United States, Italy and Spain. The cDNA or gDNA used as material had been derived from T cells, B-cell-depleted T cells, or PBMCs.

Deletions cut 2 bases from V and 3 bases from J, with 11 bases between. The CDR3 length is 14 residues. The germline V gene has CDR1 SGHRS and CDR2 YFSETQ. Per the study methods: The assay estimated nucleated cells by amplifying reference gene primers. Clones were read by immunoSEQ multiplex PCR, and TCRdb kept only the in-frame ones, dropping some. V and J calls plus clone size are reproduced from that table; the DNA served to infer D and trimming. The sample lists about 92,000 clones, roughly 70% occurring once. The sample was peripheral blood. The V call is TRBV5-1, the J call TRBJ1-1; D not certain. This clonotype originated in a woman aged 55-75 years in a cohort sampled during active or convalescent COVID-19. The CDR3 nucleotides are TGCGCCAGCAGCTTCGGGTATCGGGACACTGAAGCTTTCTTT. Translated, it gives CASSFGYRDTEAFF.